The 32 T cell receptor beta chains reported below all come from one sample, sequenced in a study of T cells after yellow fever vaccination. From the 5' RACE reads, TCRdb called clonotypes with MiXCR, one entry per CDR3 protein. The sample has some 120,000 distinct CDR3 sequences; under 8% are singletons. Sample: CD4+ T cells sorted from PBMCs, taken around 10 days after the first yellow fever vaccination. The receptors shown here come from a man between 18 and 29 years old who received the YFV17D yellow fever vaccine.

V is TRBV5-1 and J is TRBJ1-5; D is uncertain. This CDR3 spans 13 amino acids. Per the germline V gene, CDR1 is SGHRS and CDR2 is YFSETQ. Trimming cost V 0 bases and J 4 bases, with 5 bases left between them. The CDR3 here is CASSLAPNQPQHF. The CDR3 region has the DNA TGCGCCAGCAGCTTGGCCCCGAATCAGCCCCAGCATTTT.

This clonotype was seen at least ten times. The V and J genes are TRBV7-2 and TRBJ2-2; TRBD1 might be the D (5 bases). Deletions cut 5 bases from V and 4 bases from J, with 11 bases between. This CDR3 has 14 residues. Germline CDR1 reads SGHTA; CDR2 reads FQGNSA. The CDR3 nucleotides are TGTGCCAGCAGCCAGGACATCCTCACCGGGGAGCTGTTTTTT. This gives the protein CASSQDILTGELFF.

This clonotype was counted at least ten times. This chain connects TRBV7-3 to TRBJ1-1; D gene uncertain. CDR3 size: 13 residues. Germline V gene data show CDR1 as SGHTA and CDR2 as FQGTGA. The V end was cut by 4 bases, the J end by 3 bases, with 9 bases between. In DNA form, the CDR3 reads TGTGCCAGCAGCTCGACGGTCTACACTGAAGCTTTCTTT. Residues: CASSSTVYTEAFF.

This clonotype was picked up many times. The V gene is TRBV27, the J gene TRBJ2-5; 7 bases are a match to TRBD1. V shed 5 bases and J 8 bases; nucleotides not matched to a gene: 11. The CDR3 contains 14 residues. The germline gives CDR1 MNHEY, CDR2 SMNVEV (reference sequence). The CDR3 DNA follows: TGTGCCAGCAGTCCCCGACAGGGAACGATAACCCAGTACTTC. Protein sequence: CASSPRQGTITQYF.

This clonotype came up many times. V is TRBV6-6 and J is TRBJ1-2; D uncertain. From germline, CDR1 is MNHNY and CDR2 SVGAGI (reference sequence). The CDR3 contains 12 residues. V was shortened by 7 bases and J by 2 bases, with 8 bases between the two germline ends. Here the CDR3 DNA reads TGTGCCAGCACCCCAGAGAACTATGGCTACACCTTC. This encodes CASTPENYGYTF.

The chain links TRBV7-2 to TRBJ2-5; D may be TRBD2 (5 bases). Per the germline V gene, CDR1 is SGHTA and CDR2 is FQGNSA. The CDR3 loop spans 15 amino acids. V was shortened by 5 bases and J by 5 bases, with 18 bases between the two germline ends. As DNA, the CDR3 is TGTGCCAGCAGCCGACTCCCTTCGGGGTTGGAGACCCAGTACTTC. Protein sequence: CASSRLPSGLETQYF.

The chain is built from TRBV7-9 and TRBJ2-1, with 7 bases matching TRBD2. This CDR3 spans 15 amino acids. The germline gives CDR1 SEHNR, CDR2 FQNEAQ (reference sequence). Trimming took 2 bases from V and 6 from J; bases not matched to a gene: 7. CDR3 amino acids: CASSLRAGTPNEQFF. DNA of the CDR3: TGTGCCAGCAGCTTACGAGCGGGGACCCCCAATGAGCAGTTCTTC.

For this clonotype: Given the absence of the conserved phenylalanine or tryptophan at the CDR3 end, a read error is likely. Because the CDR3's place on the DNA is in doubt, the DNA is left out and the CDR3 is given as listed by TCRdb. The rearrangement links TRBV30 to TRBJ2-1; TRBD2, the table's D call, was not compared with the DNA. From germline, CDR1 is GTSNPN and CDR2 SVGIG (reference sequence). Termini included, the CDR3 measures 15 amino acids. CDR3 loop: CAWSVQRGGLAPVSI.

This clonotype was detected many times. This chain joins TRBV12-3 or TRBV12-4 and TRBJ2-1; 8 bases are a match to TRBD2. The CDR3 runs to 15 residues. Trimming removed 1 base from V and 6 bases from J; junction bases left unmatched: 5. CDR3 coding DNA: TGTGCCAGCAGTTTAGGGCTAGCGGGCCTCAATGAGCAGTTCTTC. Residues: CASSLGLAGLNEQFF.

This clonotype was counted ten times or more. The chain links TRBV19 to TRBJ2-2; D might be TRBD1 (6 bases). This CDR3 region has 17 residues. Trimming removed 4 bases at V and 0 bases at J, with 15 bases between. Looked up from germline, CDR1 is LNHDA and CDR2 is SQIVND (reference sequence). The CDR3, as DNA: TGTGCCAGTAGTACATCAAGGGGACAAGCGAACACCGGGGAGCTGTTTTTT. Translation gives CASSTSRGQANTGELFF.

This clonotype was recorded at least ten times. The chain joins TRBV24-1 to TRBJ2-5; TRBD2 agrees at 8 bases. Germline CDR1 and CDR2: KGHDR and SFDVKD. The V segment lost 4 bases and the J segment 0 bases; nucleotides outside the gene matches: 6. This CDR3 comprises 16 residues. CDR3 DNA sequence: TGTGCCACCAGTGAGGGGTTACTAGCGGACCAAGAGACCCAGTACTTC. The encoded protein is CATSEGLLADQETQYF.

This clonotype was counted ten times or more. This chain links TRBV20-1 with TRBJ2-5; D gene uncertain. V lost 1 base and J 4 bases, leaving 10 bases between the germline ends. CDR3 size: 13 residues. Germline V gene data show CDR1 as DFQATT and CDR2 as SNEGSKA (reference sequence). CDR3 in amino acids: CSARGNGGETQYF. The CDR3 DNA reads as TGCAGTGCTAGAGGAAACGGCGGAGAGACCCAGTACTTC.

This clonotype was recorded many times. This sequence joins TRBV5-1 and TRBJ1-3; 7 bases match TRBD1. The CDR3 extends over 14 amino acids. V shed 4 bases, J shed 7 bases, and the junction held 8 bases outside the gene matches. Germline loops: CDR1 SGHRS, CDR2 YFSETQ. As DNA, the CDR3 is TGCGCCAGCAGCCTCGGGCCAGGGGGGAACACCATATATTTT. Its translation is CASSLGPGGNTIYF.

Ten or more counts support this clonotype. The rearrangement joins TRBV18 to TRBJ1-5; D is ambiguous. Germline V gene data show CDR1 as KGHSH and CDR2 as LQKENI. The germline V and J ends were trimmed by 2 bases and 4 bases, with 15 bases remaining between them. The CDR3 spans 16 residues. CDR3 amino acids: CASSPIGLEGNQPQHF. CDR3 bases: TGTGCCAGCTCACCAATAGGTCTAGAAGGGAATCAGCCCCAGCATTTT.

This clonotype was detected a few times. The rearrangement links TRBV30 to TRBJ2-5; weak D call: TRBD2 (5 bases). The CDR3 spans 15 residues. CDR1 is GTSNPN and CDR2 is SVGIG in the germline V gene (reference sequence). The V and J ends lost 0 bases and 5 bases respectively, with 16 bases between them. CDR3 sequence (DNA): TGTGCCTGGAGTGTTGGAACCGCGCGGGCGGAGACCCAGTACTTC. The encoded protein is CAWSVGTARAETQYF.

At least ten counts were recorded for this clonotype. The genes are TRBV7-9 and TRBJ1-1; the match to TRBD1 covers 7 bases. The germline gives CDR1 SEHNR, CDR2 FQNEAQ (reference sequence). CDR3 size: 13 residues. J gave up 7 bases and V 5 bases, and 7 bases lay outside the gene matches. CDR3 bases: TGTGCCAGCAGCCGGGACAGAATCAATGAAGCTTTCTTT. This sequence encodes CASSRDRINEAFF. Based on the CDR3 plus reference TRBV7-9 and TRBJ1-1, the full variable domain is DTGVSQNPRHKITKRGQNVTFRCDPISEHNRLYWYRQTLGQGPEFLTYFQNEAQLEKSRLLSDRFSAERPKGSFSTLEIQRTEQGDSAMYLCASSRDRINEAFFGQGTRLTVV.

This clonotype was detected a few times. The chain joins TRBV5-1 to TRBJ2-5, with TRBD1 as a possible D gene (6 bases). The CDR3 length is 13 residues. The germline gives CDR1 SGHRS, CDR2 YFSETQ. Between the trimmed V and J ends, which lost 4 bases and 10 bases, there was a span of 17 bases. The CDR3 nucleotides read TGCGCCAGCAGCCCCCAGGGACACCGGTACCAGTACTTC. Protein product: CASSPQGHRYQYF.

This clonotype was recorded at least ten times. This chain joins TRBV28 and TRBJ2-7; 9 positions match TRBD1. The CDR3 contains 14 residues. Germline V gives CDR1 MDHEN, CDR2 SYDVKM. The V and J ends lost 6 bases and 5 bases, in that order; junction bases with no gene match: 8. The CDR3 sequence is CASSGGQGIHEQYV. The CDR3 coding sequence is TGTGCCAGCAGCGGAGGACAGGGGATTCACGAGCAGTACGTC.

In regard to this clonotype: A much bigger clone sits one base away, suggesting this may be a read error. The chain recombines TRBV12-3 or TRBV12-4 with TRBJ2-5; D remains unclear. The germline V and J ends were trimmed by 2 bases and 5 bases, with 12 bases remaining between them. This CDR3 contains 14 residues. CDR3 coding DNA: TGTGCCAGCAGTTTAAATCCTAGACACGAGACCCAGTACTTC. Protein: CASSLNPRHETQYF.

The V call is TRBV10-1, the J call TRBJ1-2; 8 nucleotides line up with TRBD1. Per the germline V gene, CDR1 is WNHNN and CDR2 is SYGVQD (reference sequence). This CDR3 is 13 amino acids long. The J segment lost 2 bases and the V segment lost 6 bases, leaving 2 bases of the junction unmatched. The CDR3 DNA reads as TGCGCCAGCAGCCGGACAGGGAACTATGGCTACACCTTC. Its protein product is CASSRTGNYGYTF.

The chain links TRBV12-3 or TRBV12-4 to TRBJ1-4, with TRBD1 matching over 10 bases. V was pared by 6 bases and J by 13 bases, with 11 bases of the junction left unmatched. The CDR3 runs 14 residues. CDR3 coding DNA: TGTGCCAGCAGCCCAGACAGGGGGCTTCCTCGACTGTTTTTT. Translated, it gives CASSPDRGLPRLFF.

Ten or more counts support this clonotype. The chain is built from TRBV5-5 and TRBJ2-3; no clear D. The germline CDR1 and CDR2 sequences are SGHKS and YYEKEE (reference sequence). The CDR3 runs to 16 residues. V lost 1 base and J 3 bases, leaving 15 bases between the germline ends. CDR3 sequence reads: CASSLNPSESTDTQYF. The CDR3, as DNA: TGTGCCAGCAGCTTGAACCCCAGCGAATCAACAGATACGCAGTATTTT. The entire variable domain, with the rest obtained from reference TRBV5-5 and TRBJ2-3, is as follows: DAGVTQSPTHLIKTRGQQVTLRCSPISGHKSVSWYQQVLGQGPQFIFQYYEKEERGRGNFPDRFSARQFPNYSSELNVNALLLGDSALYLCASSLNPSESTDTQYFGPGTRLTVL.

Of note for this clonotype: A read error may explain this, as a much larger clone is one base away. The chain combines TRBV12-3 or TRBV12-4 with TRBJ1-4, with a tentative D call TRBD1 (5 bases). This CDR3 spans 13 amino acids. Written as DNA, the CDR3 is TGTTCCAGCATGCGGGGGACTAATGAAAAACTGTTTTTT. Its protein is CSSMRGTNEKLFF.

This clonotype was seen many times. The chain employs TRBV29-1 and TRBJ1-3, with D unresolved. The V gene lost 4 bases and the J gene lost 1 base, with 8 bases spanning the gap. Germline CDR1 and CDR2: SQVTM and ANQGSEA. This CDR3 is built from 13 residues. As DNA, the CDR3 is TGCAGCGTTGTTCGAGATTCTGGAAACACCATATATTTT. This encodes CSVVRDSGNTIYF.

This clonotype was counted many times. The V and J genes are TRBV7-2 and TRBJ2-7; 8 bases fit TRBD2. From germline, CDR1 is SGHTA and CDR2 FQGNSA. CDR3 size: 15 residues. The V and J ends lost 5 bases and 1 base, in that order; junction bases with no gene match: 7. The CDR3 here is CASSVGGGKSYEQYF. In nucleotides, the CDR3 is TGTGCCAGCAGCGTGGGCGGGGGGAAGTCCTACGAGCAGTACTTC. Full variable domain (remainder filled in from reference TRBV7-2 and TRBJ2-7): GAGVSQSPSNKVTEKGKDVELRCDPISGHTALYWYRQSLGQGLEFLIYFQGNSAPDKSGLPSDRFSAERTGGSVSTLTIQRTQQEDSAVYLCASSVGGGKSYEQYFGPGTRLTVT.

This clonotype was picked up a small number of times. V and J are TRBV7-2 and TRBJ1-5, with TRBD1 as a possible D gene (5 bases). Germline V CDR1 and CDR2: SGHTA, FQGNSA. Trimming pared 0 bases from V and 4 bases from J, leaving 10 bases between. This CDR3 has 15 amino acids. CDR3 sequence (DNA): TGTGCCAGCAGCTTAGCGGCAGGGTTAAATCAGCCCCAGCATTTT. Translating it yields CASSLAAGLNQPQHF. Complete variable domain (other parts from reference TRBV7-2 and TRBJ1-5): GAGVSQSPSNKVTEKGKDVELRCDPISGHTALYWYRQSLGQGLEFLIYFQGNSAPDKSGLPSDRFSAERTGGSVSTLTIQRTQQEDSAVYLCASSLAAGLNQPQHFGDGTRLSIL.

This clonotype occurred a few times. The chain uses TRBV20-1 and TRBJ2-5; 8 bases line up with TRBD1. The CDR3 has 14 amino acids. V dropped 5 bases and J dropped 5; count of bases not matched to a gene: 10. Germline CDR1 is DFQATT and CDR2 is SNEGSKA (reference sequence). The CDR3 region is CSALTGAVGETQYF. The DNA of the CDR3 is TGCAGTGCTCTGACAGGGGCAGTCGGGGAGACCCAGTACTTC.

A remark on this clonotype: This may be a read error: a much more frequent sequence differs by one nucleotide. This CDR3 fails to terminate in the conserved phenylalanine or tryptophan, so it likely reflects a read error. The V gene is TRBV6-1, the J gene TRBJ2-7; the match to TRBD2 covers 10 bases. The ends lost 6 bases at V and 4 bases at J; junction bases unmatched: 6. The CDR3 contains 14 residues. Germline CDR1 reads MNHNS; CDR2 reads SASEGT. In DNA form, the CDR3 reads TGTGCCAGCAGCACCACTAGCGGGGAGTACGAGCAGTACTTG. Residues: CASSTTSGEYEQYL.

This clonotype was seen more than once but under ten times. The chain has TRBV30 and TRBJ1-5; D gene unclear. Germline lookup yields CDR1 GTSNPN and CDR2 SVGIG (reference sequence). Trimming pared 4 bases from V and 0 bases from J, leaving 10 bases between. The CDR3 has 14 amino acids. CDR3 loop: CAWTSPGSNQPQHF. DNA of the CDR3: TGTGCCTGGACCAGCCCGGGTAGCAATCAGCCCCAGCATTTT.

This clonotype has ten or more counts. CDR3 sequence reads: CSASDLGRNIQYF. The CDR3 DNA sequence: TGCAGTGCTAGTGACCTCGGAAGGAACATTCAGTACTTC. The rearrangement joins TRBV20-1 to TRBJ2-4; D unresolved. Germline V gene sequence: CDR1 DFQATT, CDR2 SNEGSKA (reference sequence). CDR3 length equals 13 residues. Trimming removed 3 bases at V and 7 bases at J, with 13 bases between.

V and J are TRBV6-5 and TRBJ1-2, with a weak D call TRBD1 (6 bases). Germline loops: CDR1 MNHEY, CDR2 SVGAGI. Trimming pared 2 bases from V and 6 bases from J, leaving 16 bases between. The CDR3 consists of 15 residues. The CDR3 nucleotides are TGTGCCAGCAGTTACCAATTACAGGGCCCGAATGGCTACACCTTC. It translates to CASSYQLQGPNGYTF.

This clonotype was recorded many times. The chain recombines TRBV20-1 with TRBJ2-5; tentative D call: TRBD2 (6 bases). V was clipped by 3 bases and J by 7 bases, with 15 bases between them. The CDR3 covers 13 residues. Germline-derived CDR1 and CDR2 are DFQATT and SNEGSKA (reference sequence). CDR3 amino acids: CSASRVLEGTQYF. The CDR3 coding sequence is TGCAGTGCTAGTCGAGTTCTGGAGGGGACCCAGTACTTC.